The 7 T cell receptor beta chains given below trace back to one sample, sequenced in a study of T-cell reconstitution after alpha-beta-depleted transplantation in children. Construction of the TCRbeta library involved unique molecular identifiers. TCRdb processed the PCR reads anew with MiXCR; each CDR3 protein has one entry. In the table there are 500,000 to 750,000 distinct CDR3 sequences, 25% to 30% of which are singletons. Specimen: PBMCs, collected before TCRalphabeta/CD19-depleted stem cell transplant. Every receptor here comes from a boy under two years old with Wiskott-Aldrich syndrome, due to receive a stem cell transplant.

In regard to this clonotype: This CDR3 is missing its conserved last phenylalanine or tryptophan, likely due to a read error. The chain carries TRBV5-1 and TRBJ2-6, with D possibly being TRBD1 (7 bases). Germline lookup yields CDR1 SGHRS and CDR2 YFSETQ. The CDR3 runs to 19 residues. The CDR3 sequence: CVSSSGRTGLPSGANVLTL. Here the CDR3 DNA reads TGCGTCAGCAGTTCGGGGAGGACAGGCCTCCCGTCTGGGGCCAACGTCCTGACTTTG.

The gene calls are TRBV5-1 and TRBJ2-3; 12 nucleotides align to TRBD2. The CDR3 sequence is 15 residues long. V trimming: 4 bases; J trimming: 4 bases; junction bases outside the gene matches: 4. CDR1 is SGHRS and CDR2 is YFSETQ in the germline V gene. The DNA for the CDR3 is TGCGCCAGCAGCATCCTAGCGGGAGGGCCAGATACGCAGTATTTT. Translating gives CASSILAGGPDTQYF.

This chain uses TRBV5-1 with TRBJ1-3; D is unclear. Trimming took off 2 bases at V and 0 bases at J, with 12 bases between the two ends. The CDR3 length is 16 residues. The V gene's germline CDR1 is SGHRS and CDR2 YFSETQ. CDR3 protein: CASSFSPPSSGNTIYF. Here the CDR3 DNA reads TGCGCCAGCAGCTTCTCCCCCCCAAGCTCTGGAAACACCATATATTTT.

This clonotype was detected only once. This sequence joins TRBV24-1 and TRBJ2-3, with 9 bases aligning to TRBD2. Looked up from germline, CDR1 is KGHDR and CDR2 is SFDVKD. The ends lost 0 bases at V and 0 bases at J; junction bases unmatched: 3. The CDR3 is 17 amino acids. CDR3 residues: CATSDLRLAGSTDTQYF. Here the CDR3 DNA reads TGTGCCACCAGTGATTTGAGGCTAGCGGGAAGCACAGATACGCAGTATTTT.

The chain carries TRBV5-1 and TRBJ2-4; 9 nucleotides agree with TRBD2. There are 14 residues in the CDR3. Trimming removed 4 bases from V and 6 bases from J; junction bases left unmatched: 5. Germline lookup yields CDR1 SGHRS and CDR2 YFSETQ. CDR3 in amino acids: CASSKGTSRNIQYF. The CDR3 DNA reads TGCGCCAGCAGCAAAGGGACTAGCAGAAACATTCAGTACTTC.

V and J are TRBV7-2 and TRBJ2-7; a weak D match, TRBD2 (6 bases). Germline assignment: CDR1 SGHTA and CDR2 FQGNSA. The V end was cut by 1 base, the J end by 4 bases, with 14 bases between. This CDR3 has 15 residues. CDR3 bases: TGTGCCAGCAGCTTAGTATCGGGAGCCGGGTACGAGCAGTACTTC. Its translation is CASSLVSGAGYEQYF.

This clonotype was seen only a few times. The chain employs TRBV9 and TRBJ1-1; D remains ambiguous. The CDR3 length is 12 residues. Germline V CDR1 and CDR2: SGDLS, YYNGEE. V lost 2 bases to trimming and J lost 6 bases, with 8 bases between them. The CDR3, as DNA: TGTGCCAGCAGCGTGATCGGCGCTGAAGCTTTCTTT. Translated: CASSVIGAEAFF.